These T cell receptor beta chains were read from a single sample in a study of cytomegalovirus exposure and HLA in healthy donors. Assay: immunoSEQ multiplex PCR; the TCRdb copy retains only in-frame clones and omits some. This sample has 110,000 or so clones; about 84% occur once, and the top ten carry 4.9%. The specimen was PBMCs. The source is a man between 18 and 29 years old in good health and CMV-seronegative. Each CDR3 is given with its conserved first and last residue. The D gene is left open where the match is weak. Not every row has a clone size; where given, it reads once, few, many or a size class.

J gene	clone size	D gene	V gene	CDR3 length	CDR3 DNA	CDR3 protein
TRBJ2-1	.	TRBD1	TRBV7-2	12	TGTGCCAGCAGCAAACAGGGGGATGAGCAGTTCTTC	CASSKQGDEQFF
TRBJ2-7	.	TRBD1	TRBV5-1	14	TGCGCCAGCAGAGGACAGGGGGGCCCCTACGAGCAGTACTTC	CASRGQGGPYEQYF
TRBJ1-1	.	.	TRBV27	14	TGTGCCAGCAGTTTCCGCAGGGAGAACACTGAAGCTTTCTTT	CASSFRRENTEAFF
TRBJ1-1	.	TRBD1	TRBV6-1	14	TGTGCCAGCAGTGGGGACAGGCCGGGGACTGAAGCTTTCTTT	CASSGDRPGTEAFF
TRBJ2-6	.	TRBD2	TRBV28	16	TGTGCCAGCAGTTTATACAGCGGGGTTGGGGCCAACGTCCTGACTTTC	CASSLYSGVGANVLTF
TRBJ2-7	.	TRBD1	TRBV30	15	TGTGCCTGGAGTCTGGGGGGGACAGGGTCGCACGAGCAGTACTTC	CAWSLGGTGSHEQYF
TRBJ1-2	few	TRBD1	TRBV2	16	TGTGCCAGCAGTTCTGTCCCGGGACAGGGAAACTATGGCTACACCTTC	CASSSVPGQGNYGYTF
TRBJ2-5	.	TRBD2	TRBV9	15	TGTGCCAGCAGCGTATCGGGAGGGCGGGGAGAGACCCAGTACTTC	CASSVSGGRGETQYF
TRBJ2-7	few	.	TRBV5-6	13	TGTGCCAGCAACATCTGGTCAGGGTACGAGCAGTACTTC	CASNIWSGYEQYF
TRBJ2-7	.	TRBD2	TRBV28	16	TGTGCCAGCAGTCTAACTCGGGGGACTAGCTACCACGAGCAGTACTTC	CASSLTRGTSYHEQYF
TRBJ1-1	.	.	TRBV30	14	TGTGCCTGGAGTGAAACGTGGGGGGGCGTTGAAGCTTTCTTT	CAWSETWGGVEAFF
TRBJ2-1	.	.	TRBV19	17	TGTGCCAGTAGTCCCCGCGGACTAACCCGATTGGGGCATGAGCAGTTCTTC	CASSPRGLTRLGHEQFF
TRBJ1-1	.	.	TRBV30	12	TGTGCCTGGTCAGGGCTTGACACTGAAGCTTTCTTT	CAWSGLDTEAFF
TRBJ2-7	.	TRBD2	TRBV5-5	19	TGTGCCAGCAGCTTGATATTGGCTAGCGGGAGGGGAAGCTCCTACGAGCAGTACTTC	CASSLILASGRGSSYEQYF
TRBJ2-7	.	.	TRBV7-8	13	TGTGCCAGCAGCTTAGTAATCGTTTCGGAGCAGTACTTC	CASSLVIVSEQYF
TRBJ1-4	.	.	TRBV12-2	15	TGTGCAAGTCGCTTAGCGGGGGACAGGGAAGAAAAACTGTTTTTT	CASRLAGDREEKLFF
TRBJ2-7	.	.	TRBV27	12	TGTGCCAGCAGTTTAAGGGGTGCCGAGCAGTACTTC	CASSLRGAEQYF
TRBJ1-4	.	.	TRBV10-3	16	TGTGCCATCAGTGAGTCGAGCAGGGGAGTGCATGAAAAACTGTTTTTT	CAISESSRGVHEKLFF
TRBJ2-3	.	TRBD1	TRBV29-1	15	TGCAGCGTTGAAGGGACGACAGGGGACACAGATACGCAGTATTTT	CSVEGTTGDTDTQYF
TRBJ2-7	.	TRBD1	TRBV19	15	TGTGCCAGTAGTGCGGGACAGGGGCCCTCCTACGAGCAGTACTTC	CASSAGQGPSYEQYF
TRBJ1-4	.	.	TRBV2	19	TGTGCCAGCAATAACCCGGACAGCAAACTTTGGGCCACTAATGAAAAACTGTTTTTT	CASNNPDSKLWATNEKLFF
TRBJ1-4	.	.	TRBV19	15	TGTGCCAGTAGTAAGACAGCGAACGATAATGAAAAACTGTTTTTT	CASSKTANDNEKLFF
TRBJ2-2	.	.	TRBV29-1	14	TGCAGCGTTGGATCAGGGAAGGACACCGGGGAGCTGTTTTTT	CSVGSGKDTGELFF
TRBJ1-1	.	.	TRBV7-9	11	TGTGCCAGCAGCGTGTTCGCTGAAGCTTTCTTT	CASSVFAEAFF
TRBJ2-7	.	.	TRBV6-1	12	TGTGCCAGCCTAGACAGCGAATACGAGCAGTACTTC	CASLDSEYEQYF
TRBJ2-3	.	.	TRBV6-1	15	TGTGCCAGCAGTGATTGGAGACAGAACACAGATACGCAGTATTTT	CASSDWRQNTDTQYF
TRBJ2-7	.	.	TRBV13	14	TGTGCCAGCAGCTTAGAGGGGGAAACCTACGAGCAGTACTTC	CASSLEGETYEQYF
TRBJ1-5	.	TRBD1	TRBV19	16	TGTGCCAGTAGTGCCCCCGGACAGGGTAGCAATCAGCCCCAGCATTTT	CASSAPGQGSNQPQHF
TRBJ2-1	.	TRBD2	TRBV19	15	TGTGCCAGCAGTATACAACTAGCGAGTAACAATGAGCAGTTCTTC	CASSIQLASNNEQFF
TRBJ1-2	.	.	TRBV7-2	15	TGTGCCAGCAGCTTAGCGCAGGGCCTTGTGTCGGGCTACACCTTC	CASSLAQGLVSGYTF
TRBJ2-2	once	TRBD2	TRBV5-1	16	TGCGCCAGCAGCTTTTTAGCGGGGGGCCCAACCGGGGAGCTGTTTTTT	CASSFLAGGPTGELFF
TRBJ1-3	.	.	TRBV19	15	TGTGCCAGTAGTATGCGCAGGGGAGCTGGAAACACCATATATTTT	CASSMRRGAGNTIYF
TRBJ2-7	.	.	TRBV7-9	15	TGTGCCAGCAGCTTAGAAGGTTCAGGGGACTACGAGCAGTACTTC	CASSLEGSGDYEQYF
TRBJ2-3	.	TRBD2	TRBV7-9	16	TGTGCCGTCGGGAGGACTAGCGGGGGGCCCACAGATACGCAGTATTTT	CAVGRTSGGPTDTQYF
TRBJ1-1	.	.	TRBV25-1	13	TGTGCCAGCAGTGGGACACTGAACACTGAAGCTTTCTTT	CASSGTLNTEAFF